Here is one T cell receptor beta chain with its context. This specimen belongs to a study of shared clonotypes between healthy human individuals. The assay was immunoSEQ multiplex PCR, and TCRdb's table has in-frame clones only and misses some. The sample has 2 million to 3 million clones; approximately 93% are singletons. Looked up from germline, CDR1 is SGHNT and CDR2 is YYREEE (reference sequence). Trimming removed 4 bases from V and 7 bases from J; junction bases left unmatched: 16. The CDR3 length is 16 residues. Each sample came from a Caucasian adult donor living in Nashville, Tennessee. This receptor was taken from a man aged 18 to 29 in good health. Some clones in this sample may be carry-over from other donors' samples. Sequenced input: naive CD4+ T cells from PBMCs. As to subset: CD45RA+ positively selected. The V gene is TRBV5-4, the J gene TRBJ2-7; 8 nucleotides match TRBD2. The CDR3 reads CASSPAGGRGVGEQYF. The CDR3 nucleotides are TGTGCCAGCAGCCCGGCGGGAGGCAGGGGCGTGGGGGAGCAGTACTTC.